Included here is one T cell receptor (beta chain) sequence, with context. The source of the sample is a study of OX40 agonist ivuxolimab in advanced cancers. For the study at large: The study treated patients with ivuxolimab, an agonistic anti-OX40 (CD134) antibody. Partial responses occurred in Three dose-escalation patients, one with hepatocellular carcinoma and two with cutaneous melanoma. Cohort: 65% to 90% men, mean age 60, aged roughly 23 to 79.

Here immunoSEQ multiplex PCR was the method, and the copy in TCRdb shows in-frame clones only, minus some. In the table there are 55,000 to 70,000 clones, about 85% of which are singletons. On cycle 4 day 1 and cycle 7 day 1, as well as at baseline, blood was sampled. V was pared by 1 base and J by 8 bases, with 17 bases between. From germline, CDR1 is LGHNA and CDR2 YSLEER. The CDR3 extends over 16 amino acids. The sequence derives from an adult with an advanced solid tumor such as melanoma, head and neck, liver or kidney cancer. This chain uses TRBV4-3 with TRBJ1-4, with D uncertain. The starting material was CD4+ or CD8+ T cells sorted from blood, obtained in a trial of the OX40 agonist ivuxolimab. The CDR3 here is CASSQATPLGREKLFF. The DNA for the CDR3 is TGCGCCAGCAGCCAAGCCACCCCCCTAGGGAGGGAAAAACTGTTTTTT.